These 26 T cell receptor beta chains were sequenced from one sample in a study of blood T cell repertoires in COVID-19. Libraries were prepared by immunoSEQ multiplex PCR; TCRdb keeps only in-frame clonotypes and omits some of them. The sample contains approximately 68,000 clones, more than 75% of which appear only once. Sequencing was done on a sample of peripheral blood. The source is a man between 65 and 85 years old with active or convalescent COVID-19.

This chain joins TRBV7-3 and TRBJ2-2; no firm D call. The CDR3 covers 11 residues. Trimming removed 6 bases from V and 5 bases from J, with 4 bases in between. Germline CDR1 and CDR2: SGHTA and FQGTGA. The CDR3 region has the DNA TGTGCCAGCAGGCTAACCGGGGAGCTGTTTTTT. This sequence encodes CASRLTGELFF.

V usage is TRBV13 and J usage is TRBJ2-7, with 13 nucleotides matching TRBD2. The CDR3 is made up of 14 amino acids. The germline V gene encodes CDR1 PRHDT and CDR2 FYEKMQ (reference sequence). V was clipped by 3 bases and J by 5 bases; unmatched bases: 1. CDR3: CASSFGLAGDEQYF. CDR3 bases: TGTGCCAGCAGCTTCGGACTAGCGGGAGACGAGCAGTACTTC.

The chain uses TRBV10-3 and TRBJ2-3; D possibly corresponds to TRBD2 (6 bases). The germline V and J ends were trimmed by 0 bases and 4 bases, with 23 bases remaining between them. The CDR3 sequence is 19 residues long. The germline V gene has CDR1 ENHRY and CDR2 SYGVKD. The CDR3 DNA reads as TGTGCCATCAGTGAGTCGACTCGAATGTCCCGGGAGTATTCAGATACGCAGTATTTT. Translating it yields CAISESTRMSREYSDTQYF.

This chain connects TRBV5-1 to TRBJ2-1; 9 positions match TRBD2. V shed 4 bases and J 8 bases; nucleotides not matched to a gene: 10. From germline, CDR1 is SGHRS and CDR2 YFSETQ. The CDR3 loop spans 15 amino acids. Here the CDR3 reads CASSEMGLAVDEQFF. For the CDR3, the DNA is TGCGCCAGCAGCGAGATGGGACTAGCAGTCGATGAGCAGTTCTTC.

The sample holds one count of this clone. The chain is built from TRBV4-3 and TRBJ1-4, with D possibly matching TRBD1 (5 bases). This CDR3 comprises 16 residues. Per germline, CDR1 LGHNA and CDR2 YSLEER. V was pared by 1 base and J by 7 bases, with 16 bases between. The CDR3 region is CASSQVFRGMGEKLFF. The CDR3 DNA sequence: TGCGCCAGCAGCCAAGTCTTTAGGGGAATGGGTGAAAAACTGTTTTTT.

The V and J genes are TRBV27 and TRBJ2-5; TRBD2 aligns across 13 bases. The germline V gene has CDR1 MNHEY and CDR2 SMNVEV (reference sequence). The CDR3 is 14 amino acids. V shed 6 bases, J shed 4 bases, and the junction held 2 bases outside the gene matches. The CDR3 DNA is TGTGCCAGCAGACTAGCGGGAGGGGCAGAGACCCAGTACTTC. Amino acid sequence: CASRLAGGAETQYF.

This clone was picked up a small number of times. The chain couples TRBV28 to TRBJ1-1; D possibly corresponds to TRBD1 (6 bases). The CDR3 runs to 16 residues. The V gene lost 3 bases and the J gene lost 1 base, with 15 bases spanning the gap. Germline-derived CDR1 and CDR2 are MDHEN and SYDVKM. The CDR3 here is CASSFLVRGRNTEAFF. The CDR3 DNA reads as TGTGCCAGCAGTTTTTTGGTCAGGGGAAGGAACACTGAAGCTTTCTTT.

This chain links TRBV6-5 with TRBJ1-1; D may be TRBD1 (5 bases). The CDR3 spans 15 residues. V was clipped by 0 bases and J by 3 bases, with 11 bases between them. Germline CDR1 and CDR2: MNHEY and SVGAGI. Written as DNA, the CDR3 is TGTGCCAGCAGTTACTCGATGTGGGGGGACACTGAAGCTTTCTTT. Its protein product is CASSYSMWGDTEAFF.

The V call is TRBV5-1, the J call TRBJ2-4; D may be TRBD2 (6 bases). Germline V lookup: CDR1 SGHRS, CDR2 YFSETQ. With 0 bases removed from V and 7 bases from J, the gap between germline ends came to 11 bases. CDR3 length: 14 residues. CDR3 sequence reads: CASSLAGGTNIQYF. In nucleotides, the CDR3 is TGCGCCAGCAGCTTGGCCGGCGGGACTAACATTCAGTACTTC.

CDR3: CASSIRVAGETQYF. The CDR3 coding sequence is TGTGCCAGTAGTATCCGGGTAGCGGGGGAGACCCAGTACTTC. This chain connects TRBV19 to TRBJ2-5, with TRBD2 matching over 8 bases. The V and J ends lost 3 bases and 5 bases, in that order; junction bases with no gene match: 5. The CDR3 covers 14 residues. CDR1 LNHDA and CDR2 SQIVND come from the germline V gene (reference sequence). Variable domain in full (rest from reference TRBV19 and TRBJ2-5): DGGITQSPKYLFRKEGQNVTLSCEQNLNHDAMYWYRQDPGQGLRLIYYSQIVNDFQKGDIAEGYSVSREKKESFPLTVTSAQKNPTAFYLCASSIRVAGETQYFGPGTRLLVL.

This chain's CDR3 is CASSAGQTGANVLTF. CDR3 nucleotide sequence: TGTGCCAGCAGCGCAGGACAGACTGGGGCCAACGTCCTGACTTTC. J is TRBJ2-6 and V is TRBV11-2, with D perhaps matching TRBD1 (6 bases). V dropped 5 bases and J dropped 2 bases, with 10 bases sitting between them. Looked up from germline, CDR1 is SGHAT and CDR2 is FQNNGV. This CDR3 contains 15 residues.

The chain combines TRBV28 with TRBJ2-7, with 11 positions matching TRBD1. The J segment lost 6 bases and the V segment lost 6 bases, leaving 4 bases of the junction unmatched. Germline values: CDR1 MDHEN, CDR2 SYDVKM. This CDR3 contains 13 residues. CDR3 nucleotide sequence: TGTGCCAGCAGCCGGGGACAGGGGGGCGAGCAGTACTTC. This sequence encodes CASSRGQGGEQYF.

The rearrangement joins TRBV18 to TRBJ2-5; possible D gene TRBD2, 6 bases. CDR3 size: 18 residues. Between the trimmed V and J ends, which lost 3 bases and 1 base, there was a span of 21 bases. Germline V gives CDR1 KGHSH, CDR2 LQKENI. The CDR3 loop is CASSPDLLSGRTQETQYF. The CDR3 DNA follows: TGTGCCAGCTCACCTGACCTTCTGAGCGGGCGGACCCAAGAGACCCAGTACTTC.

This clone was counted a few times. V usage is TRBV14 and J usage is TRBJ1-2, with D maybe TRBD1 (6 bases). The V and J ends lost 1 base and 4 bases respectively, with 10 bases between them. Germline V gene sequence: CDR1 SGHDN, CDR2 FVKESK. The CDR3 loop spans 14 amino acids. The CDR3 DNA reads as TGTGCCAGCAGCCAAGTGACAGGATCCTATGGCTACACCTTC. It yields the protein CASSQVTGSYGYTF.

This clone has only one observation. The chain couples TRBV24-1 to TRBJ2-1; possible D gene TRBD2, 6 bases. The CDR3 has 15 residues. Germline-derived CDR1 and CDR2 are KGHDR and SFDVKD. V lost 6 bases and J 1 base, leaving 12 bases between the germline ends. CDR3 nucleotides: TGTGCCACCAGTAGTGCGGGGTCGTCCTACAATGAGCAGTTCTTC. Residues: CATSSAGSSYNEQFF.

The J gene is TRBJ1-1, the V gene TRBV7-9; TRBD1 aligns across 7 bases. Unmatched junction bases numbered 7, after V lost 6 bases and J lost 3 bases. Germline V CDR1 and CDR2: SEHNR, FQNEAQ (reference sequence). The CDR3 length is 14 residues. CDR3 sequence reads: CASRPTGMDTEAFF. As DNA, the CDR3 is TGTGCCAGCAGACCGACAGGGATGGACACTGAAGCTTTCTTT.

The V gene is TRBV19, the J gene TRBJ1-1; TRBD1 might be the D (6 bases). V lost 3 bases, J lost 1 base, and 9 bases lay in between. The CDR3 totals 14 residues. The germline CDR1 and CDR2 sequences are LNHDA and SQIVND (reference sequence). The CDR3 region has the DNA TGTGCCAGTAGTATTAGCAGGGGGAACACTGAAGCTTTCTTT. The encoded protein is CASSISRGNTEAFF.

This clone has a single count. The rearrangement uses TRBV7-3 and TRBJ2-3; TRBD2 aligns across 8 bases. The CDR3 totals 15 residues. Trimming at V came to 6 bases and at J to 0 bases, leaving 5 bases not matched to a gene. From germline, CDR1 is SGHTA and CDR2 FQGTGA. The CDR3 sequence: CASSRSGGSTDTQYF. The CDR3 DNA reads as TGTGCCAGCAGTAGGTCGGGAGGGAGCACAGATACGCAGTATTTT. Looking up the rest from reference TRBV7-3 and TRBJ2-3 gives the full variable domain: GAGVSQTPSNKVTEKGKYVELRCDPISGHTALYWYRQSLGQGPEFLIYFQGTGAADDSGLPNDRFFAVRPEGSVSTLKIQRTERGDSAVYLCASSRSGGSTDTQYFGPGTRLTVL.

The V and J genes are TRBV19 and TRBJ2-7, with D possibly matching TRBD1 (6 bases). Germline assignment: CDR1 LNHDA and CDR2 SQIVND (reference sequence). The CDR3 covers 15 residues. V was pared by 6 bases and J by 7 bases, with 22 bases between. The CDR3: CASSGPRQVRSEQYF. The CDR3 nucleotides read TGTGCCAGTAGCGGGCCGAGACAGGTTCGATCTGAGCAGTACTTC.

The chain links TRBV2 to TRBJ2-5; TRBD2 matches 9 bases. The CDR3 contains 15 residues. Looked up from germline, CDR1 is SNHLY and CDR2 is FYNNEI. Trimming at V came to 3 bases and at J to 5 bases, leaving 7 bases not matched to a gene. DNA of the CDR3: TGTGCCAGCAGTGACGCGGGAGGGCCCTGGGAGACCCAGTACTTC. Amino acid sequence: CASSDAGGPWETQYF.

This clone was recorded once. The gene calls are TRBV19 and TRBJ2-2, with D tentatively TRBD2 (5 bases). The germline V gene encodes CDR1 LNHDA and CDR2 SQIVND (reference sequence). This CDR3 spans 14 amino acids. Trimming removed 7 bases from V and 5 bases from J, with 14 bases in between. The CDR3 DNA reads TGTGCCAGTACTCACGGGGTGTATACCGGGGAGCTGTTTTTT. It codes for CASTHGVYTGELFF.

The V and J genes are TRBV6-2 or TRBV6-3 and TRBJ2-5, with 7 bases identical to TRBD1. This CDR3 comprises 14 residues. The trim removed 5 bases at V and 5 bases at J, leaving 8 bases unmatched. Germline CDR1 reads MNHEY; CDR2 reads SVGEGT. The CDR3 bases are TGTGCCAGCAGTCCCACGGGCAGGGGGGAGACCCAGTACTTC. Translating it yields CASSPTGRGETQYF.

This clone occurred once. The chain joins TRBV4-3 to TRBJ2-3; a possible D gene is TRBD2 (5 bases). Trimming removed 2 bases from V and 2 bases from J, with 8 bases in between. Germline CDR1 is LGHNA and CDR2 is YSLEER. This CDR3 is 14 amino acids long. The CDR3 protein is CASSQPGSTDTQYF. In DNA form, the CDR3 reads TGCGCCAGCAGCCAACCGGGATCCACAGATACGCAGTATTTT.

This sequence joins TRBV6-6 and TRBJ1-1; D remains ambiguous. V lost 2 bases and J lost 7, with 5 bases in between. Germline CDR1 MNHNY, CDR2 SVGAGI (reference sequence). The CDR3 is made up of 11 amino acids. CDR3 loop: CASSYQIEAFF. The CDR3 bases are TGTGCCAGCAGTTACCAGATTGAAGCTTTCTTT.

V is TRBV2 and J is TRBJ2-2; D is unresolved. CDR1 and CDR2 from the germline V gene are SNHLY and FYNNEI. CDR3 length: 14 amino acids. V was clipped by 5 bases and J by 0 bases, with 7 bases between them. The CDR3 DNA is TGTGCCAGCAGTTACTCTCCGAACACCGGGGAGCTGTTTTTT. This sequence encodes CASSYSPNTGELFF.

V and J are TRBV3-1 (or the pseudogene TRBV3-2) and TRBJ2-7, with no clear D. The CDR3 is 11 residues long. Trimming pared 1 base from V and 5 bases from J, leaving 3 bases between. Germline V gene lookup returns CDR1 LGHDT and CDR2 YNNKEL (reference sequence). This CDR3 is CASSQVNEQYF. CDR3 bases: TGTGCCAGCAGCCAAGTCAACGAGCAGTACTTC.